Below are 5 T cell receptor beta chains sequenced from a single sample in a study of blood T cell repertoires in COVID-19. Sequenced by immunoSEQ multiplex PCR; TCRdb stores in-frame clones only, minus some. The sample holds under 300,000 clones, 88% seen once. Material: peripheral blood. The receptors were sampled from a woman aged 25 to 39 with acute or convalescent COVID-19.

The genes are TRBV18 and TRBJ2-1; 10 bases fit TRBD1. Germline loops: CDR1 KGHSH, CDR2 LQKENI. V lost 2 bases to trimming and J lost 8 bases; unmatched junction nucleotides: 3. The CDR3 sequence is 14 residues long. This CDR3 reads CASSPRDRGHEQFF. CDR3 in DNA: TGTGCCAGCTCACCAAGGGACAGGGGACATGAGCAGTTCTTC.

This chain connects TRBV5-1 to TRBJ2-1; 8 nucleotides line up with TRBD2. The J segment lost 4 bases and the V segment lost 3 bases, leaving 6 bases of the junction unmatched. Looked up from germline, CDR1 is SGHRS and CDR2 is YFSETQ. The CDR3 has 15 residues. DNA of the CDR3: TGCGCCAGCAGCTCCACTAGCGGAGGTTACAATGAGCAGTTCTTC. Protein sequence: CASSSTSGGYNEQFF.

The gene calls are TRBV6-5 and TRBJ2-1; 13 bases agree with TRBD2. The CDR3 has 15 amino acids. In germline, CDR1 is MNHEY, CDR2 SVGAGI. Unmatched junction bases numbered 4, after V lost 7 bases and J lost 4 bases. CDR3 in DNA: TGTGCCAGCAATCCACTAGCGGGAGGGTACAATGAGCAGTTCTTC. It translates to CASNPLAGGYNEQFF.

The chain links TRBV21-1 to TRBJ2-4; the table's D gene call, TRBD1, was not cross checked with the DNA. TRBV21-1 is a recognized pseudogene. CDR3 length: 15 residues. CDR3 in amino acids: CATNYQIAKGNIQYF. The CDR3 bases are TGTGCCACCAATTACCAGATTGCAAAGGGGAACATTCAGTACTTC.

The chain is built from TRBV7-9 and TRBJ1-2, with D unresolved. The CDR3 contains 15 residues. The germline V and J ends were trimmed by 2 bases and 4 bases, with 14 bases remaining between them. In germline, CDR1 is SEHNR, CDR2 FQNEAQ (reference sequence). The DNA for the CDR3 is TGTGCCAGCAGCTTATTATCCCGGGTAGGCTATGGCTACACCTTC. It specifies CASSLLSRVGYGYTF. The whole variable domain, filled in from reference TRBV7-9 and TRBJ1-2, reads DTGVSQNPRHKITKRGQNVTFRCDPISEHNRLYWYRQTLGQGPEFLTYFQNEAQLEKSRLLSDRFSAERPKGSFSTLEIQRTEQGDSAMYLCASSLLSRVGYGYTFGSGTRLTVV.